The 21 T cell receptor beta chains listed next were all sequenced from one sample in a study of breast tumors, draining lymph nodes, adjacent tissues. Each CDR3 protein is one row after TCRdb ran MiXCR on the multiplex PCR reads. Here the sample spans about 94,000 distinct CDR3 sequences, more than 25% being singletons. Samples came from axillary lymph nodes draining the breast cancer. Sequencing input: axillary lymph node tissue. Receptors originate from a female donor with breast cancer. Some clones in this sample may be carry-over from other donors' samples.

This clonotype has ten or more counts. The chain employs TRBV7-8 and TRBJ2-7; D unresolved. From germline, CDR1 is SGHVS and CDR2 FQNEAQ. This CDR3 region has 16 residues. V lost 1 base to trimming and J lost 0 bases, with 13 bases between them. CDR3 coding DNA: TGTGCCAGCAGCTTAGTGGCAGCCTGGGGCTCCTACGAGCAGTACTTC. Protein: CASSLVAAWGSYEQYF. Variable domain in full (rest from reference TRBV7-8 and TRBJ2-7): GAGVSQSPRYKVAKRGQDVALRCDPISGHVSLFWYQQALGQGPEFLTYFQNEAQLDKSGLPSDRFFAERPEGSVSTLKIQRTQQEDSAVYLCASSLVAAWGSYEQYFGPGTRLTVT.

At least ten counts were recorded for this clonotype. The chain couples TRBV6-4 to TRBJ2-3; no firm D call. The germline CDR1 and CDR2 sequences are MRHNA and SNTAGT. The CDR3 contains 13 residues. Deletions cut 8 bases from V and 3 bases from J, with 12 bases between. This chain's CDR3 is CASASSGTDTQYF. For the CDR3, the DNA is TGTGCCAGCGCAAGCTCTGGGACAGATACGCAGTATTTT.

Points on this clonotype: A much larger clone lies a single base off, so this may be a read error. The rearrangement uses TRBV6-2 or TRBV6-3 and TRBJ2-7; 7 bases align to TRBD2. The CDR3 has 11 residues. Germline V gene lookup returns CDR1 MNHEY and CDR2 SVGEGT. The CDR3 spells CACRLAAEQYF. Here the CDR3 DNA reads TGTGCCTGCAGACTAGCCGCCGAGCAGTACTTC.

The gene calls are TRBV19 and TRBJ2-1; 9 positions agree with TRBD2. Germline V gives CDR1 LNHDA, CDR2 SQIVND (reference sequence). This CDR3 spans 13 amino acids. Trimming took 10 bases from V and 8 from J; bases not matched to a gene: 9. CDR3 nucleotides: TGTGCCACCCGGAGTAGCGGGAGCGATGAGCAGTTCTTC. Translation: CATRSSGSDEQFF. The entire variable domain, with the rest obtained from reference TRBV19 and TRBJ2-1, is as follows: DGGITQSPKYLFRKEGQNVTLSCEQNLNHDAMYWYRQDPGQGLRLIYYSQIVNDFQKGDIAEGYSVSREKKESFPLTVTSAQKNPTAFYLCATRSSGSDEQFFGPGTRLTVL.

This clonotype has at least ten counts. The rearrangement uses TRBV5-4 and TRBJ2-7; D is possibly TRBD2 (5 bases). Per the germline V gene, CDR1 is SGHNT and CDR2 is YYREEE (reference sequence). The CDR3 extends over 14 amino acids. V dropped 4 bases and J dropped 0 bases, with 11 bases sitting between them. CDR3 nucleotide sequence: TGTGCCAGCAGCGAGAAGCGGCCCTCCTACGAGCAGTACTTC. As protein: CASSEKRPSYEQYF.

This clonotype was detected many times. The V gene is TRBV6-5, the J gene TRBJ2-7; 7 bases line up with TRBD2. CDR3 size: 14 residues. The trim removed 4 bases at V and 1 base at J, leaving 4 bases unmatched. The V gene's germline CDR1 is MNHEY and CDR2 SVGAGI. Written as DNA, the CDR3 is TGTGCCAGCAGTTGGGAGGGGCCTTCCTACGAGCAGTACTTC. This gives the protein CASSWEGPSYEQYF.

This clonotype was observed many times. The gene calls are TRBV7-2 and TRBJ2-5; no clear D gene. Between the trimmed V and J ends, which lost 6 bases and 1 base, there was a span of 6 bases. Germline CDR1 and CDR2: SGHTA and FQGNSA. The length of the CDR3 is 12 residues. CDR3 sequence reads: CASRASQETQYF. The CDR3, as DNA: TGTGCCAGCAGGGCAAGCCAAGAGACCCAGTACTTC.

There are a few counts of this clonotype. A clone one base away is much larger, so this may be a read error. The rearrangement joins TRBV6-1 to TRBJ2-7; 8 nucleotides agree with TRBD2. V shed 5 bases and J 5 bases; nucleotides not matched to a gene: 8. Germline V CDR1 and CDR2: MNHNS, SASEGT. This CDR3 has 14 residues. The CDR3 DNA follows: TGTGCCAGCAGTCAATGGCGGGAGGACCACGAGCAGTACTTC. It translates to CASSQWREDHEQYF.

The J gene is TRBJ2-1, the V gene TRBV15; 7 bases line up with TRBD1. With 0 bases clipped from V and 0 bases from J, the junction kept 5 bases outside the gene matches. This CDR3 contains 17 residues. Per the germline V gene, CDR1 is LNHNV and CDR2 is YYDKDF (reference sequence). CDR3 nucleotide sequence: TGTGCCACCAGCAGAGATCGGACAGGCAACTCCTACAATGAGCAGTTCTTC. Encoded protein: CATSRDRTGNSYNEQFF.

The chain joins TRBV14 to TRBJ2-2, with 10 positions matching TRBD2. CDR3 size: 17 residues. V lost 3 bases to trimming and J lost 5 bases; unmatched junction nucleotides: 9. The V gene's germline CDR1 is SGHDN and CDR2 FVKESK. The CDR3 DNA sequence: TGTGCCAGCAGCCAGTGGCTAGCGGGAGTGGTGACCGGGGAGCTGTTTTTT. Translated, it gives CASSQWLAGVVTGELFF.

This clonotype was recorded at least ten times. The chain has TRBV7-9 and TRBJ2-3; 11 bases are shared with TRBD1. The germline CDR1 and CDR2 sequences are SEHNR and FQNEAQ (reference sequence). The CDR3 has 16 residues. J was trimmed by 5 bases and V by 1 base; bases with no gene match: 5. The CDR3 here is CASSLVGQGAVDTQYF. The CDR3 DNA sequence: TGTGCCAGCAGCTTAGTAGGACAGGGGGCCGTAGATACGCAGTATTTT.

The table lists this clonotype with many counts. A read error may explain this, as a much larger clone is one base away. CDR3 nucleotide sequence: TGCAGTGCCACTTCGGGACTCTCTTCCTCCGAGCAGTACTTC. Translating it yields CSATSGLSSSEQYF. This sequence joins TRBV20-1 and TRBJ2-7, with a tentative D call TRBD2 (6 bases). This CDR3 region has 14 residues. The germline V gene encodes CDR1 DFQATT and CDR2 SNEGSKA (reference sequence).

This clonotype came up many times. The rearrangement links TRBV27 to TRBJ2-7, with D possibly being TRBD1 (5 bases). Germline-derived CDR1 and CDR2 are MNHEY and SMNVEV (reference sequence). The germline V and J ends were trimmed by 6 bases and 4 bases, with 10 bases remaining between them. The CDR3 contains 12 residues. The CDR3 DNA is TGTGCCAGCAGCCTACAGGCGTACGAGCAGTACTTC. Its protein is CASSLQAYEQYF.

This clonotype occurred many times. The J gene is TRBJ1-2, the V gene TRBV20-1, with 11 bases fitting TRBD1. Germline CDR1 and CDR2: DFQATT and SNEGSKA (reference sequence). Germline trimming cut 6 bases from V and 7 bases from J; bases unmatched to any gene: 13. The CDR3 runs to 15 residues. CDR3 sequence reads: CSATRGGQGAAGYTF. Written as DNA, the CDR3 is TGCAGTGCCACACGTGGCGGACAGGGGGCCGCTGGCTACACCTTC.

As to this clonotype: One junction end does not reproduce the germline sequence, and a read error may be involved. The J gene is TRBJ1-5, the V gene TRBV19, with D uncertain. In germline, CDR1 is LNHDA, CDR2 SQIVND (reference sequence). This CDR3 contains 17 residues. The CDR3 DNA is TGTGCCAGTAGTAAGATTGAGGCGGGAGGTAACAATGAGCCCCAGCATTTT. This translates into CASSKIEAGGNNEPQHF. Drawing the rest from reference TRBV19 and TRBJ1-5, the complete variable domain is DGGITQSPKYLFRKEGQNVTLSCEQNLNHDAMYWYRQDPGQGLRLIYYSQIVNDFQKGDIAEGYSVSREKKESFPLTVTSAQKNPTAFYLCASSKIEAGGNNEPQHFGDGTRLSIL.

V is TRBV29-1 and J is TRBJ1-1, with TRBD1 identical over 7 bases. The CDR3 covers 15 residues. Trimming removed 2 bases from V and 0 bases from J; junction bases left unmatched: 6. Germline V gene lookup returns CDR1 SQVTM and CDR2 ANQGSEA. The CDR3 loop is CSVESQGRVNTEAFF. The CDR3 bases are TGCAGCGTTGAATCACAGGGGCGGGTGAACACTGAAGCTTTCTTT.

This clonotype was seen at least ten times. The V call is TRBV6-5, the J call TRBJ1-4; D unclear. CDR1 and CDR2 (germline): MNHEY, SVGAGI. Trimming left V 6 bases short and J 4 bases short, with 21 bases between. The CDR3 covers 17 residues. CDR3 amino acids: CASRPGRLKGNNEKLFF. CDR3 DNA sequence: TGTGCCAGCAGACCGGGTCGCCTCAAAGGAAATAATGAAAAACTGTTTTTT.

In its sample, this clonotype was seen many times. The rearrangement links TRBV20-1 to TRBJ1-4; 8 bases align to TRBD1. V lost 2 bases to trimming and J lost 8 bases; unmatched junction nucleotides: 7. The V gene's germline CDR1 is DFQATT and CDR2 SNEGSKA (reference sequence). The CDR3 length is 14 residues. CDR3 amino acids: CSARRTDRAEKLFF. The CDR3 nucleotides are TGCAGTGCTAGAAGGACGGACAGGGCAGAAAAACTGTTTTTT.

This clonotype was seen repeatedly, ten times or more. The chain joins TRBV12-3 or TRBV12-4 to TRBJ2-1; possible D gene TRBD1, 5 bases. Deletions cut 5 bases from V and 9 bases from J, with 11 bases between. This CDR3 region has 12 residues. CDR3 DNA: TGTGCCAGCAGTACGCCGACAGTTGAGCAGTTCTTC. As protein: CASSTPTVEQFF.

This clonotype was counted at least ten times. The junction departs from germline at one end; a sequencing error may be responsible. The J gene is TRBJ2-1, the V gene TRBV7-6; TRBD2 agrees at 10 bases. CDR3 length: 15 amino acids. Germline V gives CDR1 SGHVS, CDR2 FNYEAQ. This CDR3 reads CASSSASGSYNDQFF. In nucleotides, the CDR3 is TGTGCCAGCAGCTCAGCTAGCGGGAGCTACAATGATCAGTTCTTC.

This clonotype was picked up many times. The chain is built from TRBV6-6 and TRBJ2-7; 8 bases map to TRBD2. The CDR3 is 16 residues long. Germline-derived CDR1 and CDR2 are MNHNY and SVGAGI (reference sequence). The junction had 15 bases not matched to a gene; V was cut back by 2 bases and J by 9 bases. CDR3 DNA sequence: TGTGCCAGCAGTTACCGCCGGGAAGCGGGAGATGTTGGGCAGTACTTC. Translating it yields CASSYRREAGDVGQYF.